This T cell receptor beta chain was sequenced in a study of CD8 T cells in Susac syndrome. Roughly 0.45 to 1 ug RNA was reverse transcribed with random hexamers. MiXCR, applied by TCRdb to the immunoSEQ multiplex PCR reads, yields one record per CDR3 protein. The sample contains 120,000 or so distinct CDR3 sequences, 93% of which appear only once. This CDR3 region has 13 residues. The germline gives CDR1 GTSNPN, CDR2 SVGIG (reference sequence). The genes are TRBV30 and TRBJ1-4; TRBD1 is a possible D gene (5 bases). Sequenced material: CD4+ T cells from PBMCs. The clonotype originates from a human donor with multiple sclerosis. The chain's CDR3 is CASPGPANEKLFF. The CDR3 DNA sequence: TGTGCATCACCGGGACCGGCTAATGAAAAACTGTTTTTT. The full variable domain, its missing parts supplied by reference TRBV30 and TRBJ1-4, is SQTIHQWPATLVQPVGSPLSLECTVEGTSNPNLYWYRQAAGRGLQLLFYSVGIGQISSEVPQNLSASRPQDRQFILSSKKLLLSDSGFYLCASPGPANEKLFFGSGTQLSVL.